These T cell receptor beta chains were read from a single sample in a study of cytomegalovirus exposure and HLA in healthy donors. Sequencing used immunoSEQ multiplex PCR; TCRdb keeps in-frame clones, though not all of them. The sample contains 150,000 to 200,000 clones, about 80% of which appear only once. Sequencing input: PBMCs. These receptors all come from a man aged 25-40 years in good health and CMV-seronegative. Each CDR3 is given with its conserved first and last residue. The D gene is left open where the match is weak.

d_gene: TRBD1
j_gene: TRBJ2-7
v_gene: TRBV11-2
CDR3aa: CASSFQGAMYEQYF

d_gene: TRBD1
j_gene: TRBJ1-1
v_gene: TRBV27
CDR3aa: CASIGTGRLRANTEAFF

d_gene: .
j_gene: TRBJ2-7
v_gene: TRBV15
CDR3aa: CATSRTDRYTYEQYF

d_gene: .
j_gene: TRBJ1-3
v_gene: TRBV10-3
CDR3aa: CAIRQDGGGNTIYF

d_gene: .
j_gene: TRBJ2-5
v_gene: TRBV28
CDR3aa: CASSLWGEGQETQYF

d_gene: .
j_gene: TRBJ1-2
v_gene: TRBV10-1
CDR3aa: CASSEFTEYGYTF

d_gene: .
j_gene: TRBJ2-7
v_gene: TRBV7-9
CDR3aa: CSSSSSSYEQYF

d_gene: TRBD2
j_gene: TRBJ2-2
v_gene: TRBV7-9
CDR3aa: CASSPTSGSYTGELFF

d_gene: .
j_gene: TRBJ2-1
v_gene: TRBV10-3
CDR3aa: CAISGGGYEQFF

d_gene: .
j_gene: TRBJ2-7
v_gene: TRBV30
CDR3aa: CAWSVGGVTEQYF

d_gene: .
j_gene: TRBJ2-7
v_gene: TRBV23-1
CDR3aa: CASSQNPEQVIWGEQYF

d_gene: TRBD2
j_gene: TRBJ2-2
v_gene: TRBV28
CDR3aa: CASSLSVGGSGGELFF

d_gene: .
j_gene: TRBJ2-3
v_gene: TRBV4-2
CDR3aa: CASSQDHMISLSTDTQYF

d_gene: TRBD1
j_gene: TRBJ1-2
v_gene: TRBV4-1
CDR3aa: CASSQGPGTGIRYGYTF

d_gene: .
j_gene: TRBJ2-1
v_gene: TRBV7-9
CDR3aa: CASSSYNAGGYNEQFF

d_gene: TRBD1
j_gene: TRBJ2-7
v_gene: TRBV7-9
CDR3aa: CASSRQGVRAYEQYF

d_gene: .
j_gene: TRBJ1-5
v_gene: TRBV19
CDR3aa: CASRLAPGDSNQPQHF

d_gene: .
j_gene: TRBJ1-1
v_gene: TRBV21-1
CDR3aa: CASRRDTLNTEAFF

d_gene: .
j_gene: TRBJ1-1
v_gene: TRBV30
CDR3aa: CAWTGQNTEAFF

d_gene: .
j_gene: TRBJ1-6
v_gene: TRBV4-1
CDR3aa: CASSQGLWSSYNSPLHF

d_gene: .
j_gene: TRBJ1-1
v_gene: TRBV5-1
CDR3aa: CASSQLMNTEAFF

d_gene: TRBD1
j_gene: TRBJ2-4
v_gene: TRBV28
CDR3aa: CASSFRDRGPKNIQYF

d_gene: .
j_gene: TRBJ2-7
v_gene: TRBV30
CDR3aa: CAWSLRLDREQYF

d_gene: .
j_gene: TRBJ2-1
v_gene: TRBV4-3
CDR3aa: CASSRGLADSSYNEQFF

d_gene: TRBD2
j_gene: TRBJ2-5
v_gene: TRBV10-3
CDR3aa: CAISDEREGLLTQYF

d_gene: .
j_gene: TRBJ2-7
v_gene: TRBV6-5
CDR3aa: CASSYSKTGLTYEQYF

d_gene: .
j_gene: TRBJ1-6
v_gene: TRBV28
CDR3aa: CASSLGDSARSPLHF

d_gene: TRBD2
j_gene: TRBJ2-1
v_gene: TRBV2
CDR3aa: CASSELAGGIYNEQFF

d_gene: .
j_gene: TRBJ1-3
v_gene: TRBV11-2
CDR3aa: CASSLGAGRLSGNTIYF

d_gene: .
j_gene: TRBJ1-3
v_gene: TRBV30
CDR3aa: CAWSGELPGNTIYF

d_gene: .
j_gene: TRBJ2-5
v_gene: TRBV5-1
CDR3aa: CASSSSQAEETQYF